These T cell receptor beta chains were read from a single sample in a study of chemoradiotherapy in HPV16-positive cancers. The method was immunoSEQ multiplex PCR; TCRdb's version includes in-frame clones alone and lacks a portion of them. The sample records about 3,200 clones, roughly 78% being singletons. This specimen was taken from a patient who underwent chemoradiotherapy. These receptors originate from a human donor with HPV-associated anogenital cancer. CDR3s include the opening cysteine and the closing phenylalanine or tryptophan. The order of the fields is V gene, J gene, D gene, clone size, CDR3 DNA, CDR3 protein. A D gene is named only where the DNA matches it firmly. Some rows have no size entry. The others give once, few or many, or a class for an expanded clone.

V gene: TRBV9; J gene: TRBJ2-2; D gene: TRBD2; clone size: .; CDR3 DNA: TGTGCCAGCAGCGTGACTAGCGGGGGGGCCGGGGAGCTGTTTTTT; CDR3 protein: CASSVTSGGAGELFF
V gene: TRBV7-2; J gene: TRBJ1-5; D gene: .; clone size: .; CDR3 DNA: TGTGCCAGCAGCCGAGGACAAAATCAGCCCCAGCATTTT; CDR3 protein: CASSRGQNQPQHF
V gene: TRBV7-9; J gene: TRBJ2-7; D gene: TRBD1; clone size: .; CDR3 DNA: TGTGCCAGCAGCCCGGGACAGGGGGAAGGGTTCTCCTACGAGCAGTACTTC; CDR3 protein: CASSPGQGEGFSYEQYF
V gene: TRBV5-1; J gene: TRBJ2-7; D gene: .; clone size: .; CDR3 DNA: TGCGCCAGCAGCTTGGATTGGGGGGTCGAGCAGTACTTC; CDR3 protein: CASSLDWGVEQYF
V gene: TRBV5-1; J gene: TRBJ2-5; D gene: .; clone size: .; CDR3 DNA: TGCGCCAGCAGCATGAGGAACCTAGGTTCTGTAGAGACCCAGTACTTC; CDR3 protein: CASSMRNLGSVETQYF
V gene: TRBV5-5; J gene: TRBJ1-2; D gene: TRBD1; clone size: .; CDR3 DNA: TGTGCCAGCAGCTGGGGGACAGGGAAAAACTATGGCTACACCTTC; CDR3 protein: CASSWGTGKNYGYTF
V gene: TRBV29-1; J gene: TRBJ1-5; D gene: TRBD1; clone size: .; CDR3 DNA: TGCAGCGCTGGAGGGACAGGGAAAAATCAGCCCCAGCATTTT; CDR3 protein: CSAGGTGKNQPQHF
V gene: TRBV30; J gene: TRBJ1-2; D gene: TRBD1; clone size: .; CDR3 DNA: TGTGCCTGGAGTGCGACAGGGGGGGATGGCTACACCTTC; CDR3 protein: CAWSATGGDGYTF
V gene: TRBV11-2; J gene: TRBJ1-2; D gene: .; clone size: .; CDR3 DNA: TGTGCCAGCAGCTTATCGTTCGGCGGGTACACCTTC; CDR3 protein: CASSLSFGGYTF
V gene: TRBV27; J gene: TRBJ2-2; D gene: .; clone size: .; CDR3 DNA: TGTGCCAGCAGAGCAGAGGCCGGGGAGCTGTTTTTT; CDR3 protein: CASRAEAGELFF
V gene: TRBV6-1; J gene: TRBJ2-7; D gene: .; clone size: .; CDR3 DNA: TGTGCCAGCGGAGGAGGTGAGCAGTACTTC; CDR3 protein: CASGGGEQYF
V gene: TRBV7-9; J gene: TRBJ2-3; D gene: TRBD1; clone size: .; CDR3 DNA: TGTGCCAGCAGCTTACAGGGGGGCACAGATACGCAGTATTTT; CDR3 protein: CASSLQGGTDTQYF
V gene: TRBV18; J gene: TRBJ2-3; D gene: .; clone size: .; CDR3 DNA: TGTGCCAGCTCACCACCGAGGGGGGAGGGCACAGATACGCAGTATTTT; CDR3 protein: CASSPPRGEGTDTQYF
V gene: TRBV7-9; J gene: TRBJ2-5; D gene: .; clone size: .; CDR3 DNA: TGTGCCAGCAGCTCACGGGACTGGGGGGAGACCCAGTACTTC; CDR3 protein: CASSSRDWGETQYF
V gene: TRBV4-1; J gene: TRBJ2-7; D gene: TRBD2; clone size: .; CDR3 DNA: TGCGCCAGCAGCCAAGTGCGATCTAGCGGCTACGAGCAGTACTTC; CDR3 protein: CASSQVRSSGYEQYF
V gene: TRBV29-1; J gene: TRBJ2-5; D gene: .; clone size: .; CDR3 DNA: TGCAGCGTGAGGACAGAGGGAGAGACCCAGTACTTC; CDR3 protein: CSVRTEGETQYF
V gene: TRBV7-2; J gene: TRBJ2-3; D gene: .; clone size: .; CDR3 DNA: TGTGCCAGCAGCTTCGGACTCATCACAGATACGCAGTATTTT; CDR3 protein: CASSFGLITDTQYF
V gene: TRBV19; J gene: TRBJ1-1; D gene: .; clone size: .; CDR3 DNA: TGTGCCAGTAGTATAGGGGGGTATACTGAAGCTTTCTTT; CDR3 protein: CASSIGGYTEAFF
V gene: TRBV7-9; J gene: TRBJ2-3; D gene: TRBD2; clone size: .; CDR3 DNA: TGTGCCAGCAGCTTAGGTAGCGGGCTAGCTGTAAGCACAGATACGCAGTATTTT; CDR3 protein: CASSLGSGLAVSTDTQYF
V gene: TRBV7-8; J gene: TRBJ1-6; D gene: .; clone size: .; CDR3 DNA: TGTGCCAGCAGCTTAGAAGTACGGTATAATTCACCCCTCCACTTT; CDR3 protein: CASSLEVRYNSPLHF
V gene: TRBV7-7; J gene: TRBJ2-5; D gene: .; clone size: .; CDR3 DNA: TGTGCTAGCAGCTCGGACAGTCAAGAGACCCAGTACTTC; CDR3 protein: CASSSDSQETQYF
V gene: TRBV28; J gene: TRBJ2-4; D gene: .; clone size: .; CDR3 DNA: TGTGCCAGCAGTTTGAGCAGGTATCCATTCAGAAACATTCAGTACTTC; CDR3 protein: CASSLSRYPFRNIQYF
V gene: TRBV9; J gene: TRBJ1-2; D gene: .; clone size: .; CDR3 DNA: TGTGCCAGCGGTGGGACATATGGCTACACCTTC; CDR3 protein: CASGGTYGYTF
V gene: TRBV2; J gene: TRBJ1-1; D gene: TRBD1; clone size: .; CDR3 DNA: TGTGCCAGCAGTGAAGACAGTCCCGGGACAGGGTCTGAAGCTTTCTTT; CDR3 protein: CASSEDSPGTGSEAFF
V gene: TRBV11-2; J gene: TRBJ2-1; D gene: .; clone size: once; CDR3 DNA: TGTGCCAGCAGCTTAGATCGTACTCCCAATGAGCAGTTCTTC; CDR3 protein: CASSLDRTPNEQFF
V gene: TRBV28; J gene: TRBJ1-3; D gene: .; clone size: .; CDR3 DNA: TGTGCCAGCAGCCTCCGGGGGGCGTTTGGAAACACCATATATTTT; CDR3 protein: CASSLRGAFGNTIYF
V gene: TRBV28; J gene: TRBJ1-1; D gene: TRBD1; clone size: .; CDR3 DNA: TGTGCCAGCAGTCCAGGGGGGAGGATGAACACTGAAGCTTTCTTT; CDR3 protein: CASSPGGRMNTEAFF
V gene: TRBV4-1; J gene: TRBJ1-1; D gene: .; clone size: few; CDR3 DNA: TGCGCCAGCAGCCCGGGTATGATGAACACTGAAGCTTTCTTT; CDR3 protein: CASSPGMMNTEAFF
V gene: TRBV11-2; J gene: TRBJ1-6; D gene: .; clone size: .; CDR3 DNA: TGTGCCAGCACCTTATTTATAGGTGGCGACTCACCCCTCCACTTT; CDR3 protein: CASTLFIGGDSPLHF
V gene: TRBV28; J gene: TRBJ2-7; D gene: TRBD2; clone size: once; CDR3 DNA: TGTGCCAGCAGTTTTGGCGGGGGGGCATCCTACGAGCAGTACTTC; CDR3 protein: CASSFGGGASYEQYF
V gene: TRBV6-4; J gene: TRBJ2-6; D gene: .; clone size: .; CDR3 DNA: TGTGCCAGCAGTGACACATCGGGGGCCAACGTCCTGACTTTC; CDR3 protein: CASSDTSGANVLTF
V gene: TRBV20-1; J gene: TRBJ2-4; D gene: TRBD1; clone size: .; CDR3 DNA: TGCAGTGCTCCCGACAGGGGTGGAACCTTC; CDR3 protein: CSAPDRGGTF
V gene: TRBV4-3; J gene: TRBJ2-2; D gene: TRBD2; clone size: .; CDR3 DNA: TGCGCCAGCAGCAGGGAACTAGCGGGTACCGGGGAGCTGTTTTTT; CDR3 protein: CASSRELAGTGELFF
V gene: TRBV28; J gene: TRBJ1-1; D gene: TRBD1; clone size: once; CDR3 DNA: TGTGCCAGCAGTAAGGCGGGACAGATGAACACTGAAGCTTTCTTT; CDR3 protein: CASSKAGQMNTEAFF
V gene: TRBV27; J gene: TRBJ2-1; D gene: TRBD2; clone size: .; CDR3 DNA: TGTGCCAGCAGTGAAAGGAGCGGGGGGGCGGGAGAGCAGTTCTTC; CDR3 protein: CASSERSGGAGEQFF
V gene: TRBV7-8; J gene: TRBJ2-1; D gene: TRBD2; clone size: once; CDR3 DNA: TGTGCCAGCAGCCAAACGGAGCGGGGGGGAGGAGATGAGCAGTTCTTC; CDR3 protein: CASSQTERGGGDEQFF
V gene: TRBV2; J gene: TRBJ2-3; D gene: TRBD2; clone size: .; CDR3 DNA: TGTGCCAGCAGTGAACTAGCGGGAGTCACAGATACGCAGTATTTT; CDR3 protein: CASSELAGVTDTQYF
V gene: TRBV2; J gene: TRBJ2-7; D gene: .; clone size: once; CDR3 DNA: TGTGCCAGCAGGGGATTTGACCAGGGAGGCGGCTACGAGCAGTACTTC; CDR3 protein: CASRGFDQGGGYEQYF
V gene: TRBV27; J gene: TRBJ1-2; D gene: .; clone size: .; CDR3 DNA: TGTGCCAGCAGTTATGGCCCCCAGGGATTTAACTATGGCTACACCTTC; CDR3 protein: CASSYGPQGFNYGYTF
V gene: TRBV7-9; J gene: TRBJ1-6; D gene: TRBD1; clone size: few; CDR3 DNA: TGTGCCAGCAGCGACAGGGATGGGTCACCCCTCCACTTT; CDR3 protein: CASSDRDGSPLHF
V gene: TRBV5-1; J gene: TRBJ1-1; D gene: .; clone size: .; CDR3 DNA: TGCGCCAGCTCTGGCGGGGGGTCGAGGACTGAAGCTTTCTTT; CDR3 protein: CASSGGGSRTEAFF
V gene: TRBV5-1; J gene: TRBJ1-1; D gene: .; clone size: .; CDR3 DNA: TGCGCCAGCAGCCTCAGCCACAGGAGAAACACTGAAGCTTTCTTT; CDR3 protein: CASSLSHRRNTEAFF
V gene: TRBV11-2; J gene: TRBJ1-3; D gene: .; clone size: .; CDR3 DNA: TGTGCCAGCAGCTTAGTGGAGGGAAACACCATATATTTT; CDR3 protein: CASSLVEGNTIYF
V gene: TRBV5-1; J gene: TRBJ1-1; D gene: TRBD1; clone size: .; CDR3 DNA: TGCGCCAGCAGCTTGGGACAGGGGAGGGGGTCTGAAGCTTTCTTT; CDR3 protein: CASSLGQGRGSEAFF
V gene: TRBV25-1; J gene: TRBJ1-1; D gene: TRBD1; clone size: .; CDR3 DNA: TGTGCCAGCAGCCAGGGGGCGGGGGGTCAAGCTTTCTTT; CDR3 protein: CASSQGAGGQAFF
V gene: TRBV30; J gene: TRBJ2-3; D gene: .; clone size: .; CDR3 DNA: TGTGCCTGGGGAGTCCCTAGCACAGATACGCAGTATTTT; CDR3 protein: CAWGVPSTDTQYF